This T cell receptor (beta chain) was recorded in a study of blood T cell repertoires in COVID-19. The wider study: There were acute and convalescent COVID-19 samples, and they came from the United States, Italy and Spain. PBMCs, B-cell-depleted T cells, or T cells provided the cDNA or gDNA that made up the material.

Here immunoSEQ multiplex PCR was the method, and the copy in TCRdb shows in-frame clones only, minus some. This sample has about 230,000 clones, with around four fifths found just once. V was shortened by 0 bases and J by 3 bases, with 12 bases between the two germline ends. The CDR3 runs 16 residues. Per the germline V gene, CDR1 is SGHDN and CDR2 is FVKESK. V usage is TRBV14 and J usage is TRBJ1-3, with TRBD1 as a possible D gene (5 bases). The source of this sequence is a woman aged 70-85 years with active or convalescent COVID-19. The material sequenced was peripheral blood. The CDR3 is CASSQDSGRVGNTIYF. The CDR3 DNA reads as TGTGCCAGCAGCCAAGATTCCGGCAGGGTTGGAAACACCATATATTTT.